This is a list of T cell receptor beta chains from one sample in a study of immune heterogeneity within non-small cell lung tumors. TCRdb recomputed calls from the multiplex PCR reads with MiXCR, one row per CDR3 protein. The data contain under 15,000 distinct CDR3 sequences, about a quarter of them singletons. Sequencing used lung tumor tissue. All receptors come from a man aged 45-60 years with non-small cell lung cancer. Each CDR3 is given with its conserved first and last residue. A D gene is named only where the DNA matches it firmly.

d_call	v_call	j_call	cdr3_aa
NA	TRBV10-3	TRBJ2-3	CAINDRSTDTQYF
NA	TRBV6-1	TRBJ1-6	CASSYSVNSPLHF
NA	TRBV6-4	TRBJ1-6	CASRLSGADNSPPHF
NA	TRBV11-2	TRBJ2-3	CASSLDLEDTQYF
NA	TRBV6-1	TRBJ1-3	CASSVLGSVPGNTIYF
NA	TRBV5-6	TRBJ2-1	CASSLQGWDNEQFF
NA	TRBV10-3	TRBJ1-3	CAISEIRAPSGNTIYF
NA	TRBV2	TRBJ2-3	CASSEGSGLSTDTQYF
NA	TRBV7-9	TRBJ2-3	CASSSDSDTQYF
NA	TRBV20-1	TRBJ2-7	CSAAPNVANEQYF
TRBD1	TRBV27	TRBJ1-1	CASSLTGYTEAFF
NA	TRBV3-1	TRBJ2-3	CASSQVGSHSSTDTQYF
TRBD1	TRBV2	TRBJ1-5	CASRATRQGSQPQHF
TRBD2	TRBV7-2	TRBJ2-4	CASSFQAGGAKNIQYF
TRBD2	TRBV30	TRBJ2-1	CALYLAGRYNEQFF
NA	TRBV6-1	TRBJ2-7	CASTGTTYEQYF
NA	TRBV9	TRBJ1-1	CASSVAMNTEAFF
NA	TRBV14	TRBJ2-2	CASSQDVGELFF
TRBD2	TRBV6-1	TRBJ2-7	CASSPTFTGTSGSYEQYF
NA	TRBV5-1	TRBJ2-2	CASSLAAGNTGELFF
NA	TRBV6-1	TRBJ1-1	CASSDGAVLNTEAFF
NA	TRBV11-2	TRBJ2-7	CASSLGPRASYEQYF
TRBD1	TRBV19	TRBJ1-4	CASSATGAANEKLFF
TRBD1	TRBV18	TRBJ1-2	CASSPQTGFYGYTF
NA	TRBV6-1	TRBJ1-2	CASSRLGPNYGYTF
TRBD1	TRBV2	TRBJ1-6	CASSLGDSYNSPLHF
TRBD1	TRBV28	TRBJ1-4	CASSLVTGGQFF
NA	TRBV6-1	TRBJ2-2	CASSPSFSVNTGELFF
NA	TRBV20-1	TRBJ1-2	CSARDLGGAAANYGYTF